This TCR beta chain was identified in a study of long-term antiretroviral therapy in people with HIV. Germline V lookup: CDR1 SGHTA, CDR2 FQGNSA. Deletions cut 5 bases from V and 7 bases from J, with 10 bases between. This CDR3 spans 12 amino acids. The cryopreserved samples used held roughly 0.9-11 million PBMC prior to extraction of DNA. Assay version v3.0 of immunoSEQ was used, and it was run at survey level. Assay: immunoSEQ multiplex PCR; the TCRdb copy retains only in-frame clones and omits some. The data show tens of thousands of clones, under 90% seen once. Specimen: unsorted PBMCs, collected 0.1 years before starting antiretroviral therapy. The receptor comes from a man between 40 and 49 years old with HIV. The chain has TRBV7-2 and TRBJ2-3; no definite D call. The CDR3 coding sequence is TGTGCCAGCAGCCAACAAGTAAATACGCAGTATTTT. Translating it yields CASSQQVNTQYF.